Following are 10 T cell receptor beta chains from one sample sequenced in a study of beta chain features in type 1 diabetes. Study conclusions and caveats: A moderate, significant TCRB CDR3 shortening appeared in type 1 diabetes across four CD4+ subsets.

Reverse transcribing all isolated RNA meant expressed TCRB transcripts were sequenced. TCRdb's copy holds only in-frame clones and misses some; the assay was immunoSEQ multiplex PCR. The sample contains about 650,000 clones, roughly 12% of which appear only once. What these receptors recognize is not known. Specimen: naive CD4+ T cells from blood. All receptors come from a man under 40 with type 1 diabetes.

This clone was recorded a few times. The chain is built from TRBV7-2 and TRBJ2-3; 7 bases map to TRBD2. The CDR3 consists of 14 residues. Germline values: CDR1 SGHTA, CDR2 FQGNSA. The ends lost 1 base at V and 6 bases at J; junction bases unmatched: 4. The CDR3 loop is CASSLGTSGDTQYF. The CDR3, as DNA: TGTGCCAGCAGCTTAGGGACTAGTGGGGATACGCAGTATTTT.

The rearrangement uses TRBV29-1 and TRBJ2-7; no firm D call. From germline, CDR1 is SQVTM and CDR2 ANQGSEA. The CDR3 has 11 amino acids. Trimming removed 4 bases from V and 5 bases from J, with 9 bases in between. Here the CDR3 reads CSVGNGDEQYF. The CDR3 DNA reads TGCAGCGTTGGGAACGGAGACGAGCAGTACTTC.

The chain uses TRBV19 and TRBJ1-6; no reliable D call. The CDR3 consists of 17 residues. The germline V gene encodes CDR1 LNHDA and CDR2 SQIVND (reference sequence). The V and J ends lost 4 bases and 7 bases respectively, with 20 bases between them. CDR3 nucleotides: TGTGCCAGTAGTAAGACCGGTCGAGCACGTTTGAATTCACCCCTCCACTTT. It translates to CASSKTGRARLNSPLHF.

This clone was picked up a small number of times. The chain is built from TRBV7-2 and TRBJ2-7; TRBD1 is a possible D gene (7 bases). This CDR3 region has 17 residues. Germline values: CDR1 SGHTA, CDR2 FQGNSA. V was shortened by 3 bases and J by 0 bases, with 18 bases between the two germline ends. The CDR3 here is CASSFRGVQINSYEQYF. The CDR3 DNA sequence: TGTGCCAGCAGCTTCAGGGGGGTACAAATAAACTCCTACGAGCAGTACTTC.

The CDR3 region is CASSVEWQGLGYTF. The CDR3 region has the DNA TGTGCCAGCAGCGTAGAGTGGCAGGGGCTCGGCTACACCTTC. The J gene is TRBJ1-2, the V gene TRBV7-2, with D maybe TRBD1 (6 bases). This CDR3 region has 14 residues. Trimming shortened V by 5 bases and J by 8 bases, and 18 bases separated the two germline ends. Germline V gene data show CDR1 as SGHTA and CDR2 as FQGNSA.

Of note for this clone: This sample also contains other DNA sequences that code for the same CDR3. V usage is TRBV7-9 and J usage is TRBJ2-7, with a weak D call TRBD1 (5 bases). Trimming took 4 bases from V and 4 from J, leaving 8 bases between them. The CDR3 has 12 residues. CDR1 and CDR2 (germline): SEHNR, FQNEAQ (reference sequence). The CDR3 spells CASSSQGYEQYF. As DNA, the CDR3 is TGTGCCAGCAGCTCCCAGGGATACGAGCAGTACTTC.

This clone was counted only a few times. The chain is built from TRBV5-1 and TRBJ2-7; D might be TRBD2 (5 bases). V was pared by 5 bases and J by 2 bases, with 11 bases between. The CDR3 covers 13 residues. Per the germline V gene, CDR1 is SGHRS and CDR2 is YFSETQ. DNA for the CDR3: TGCGCCAGCAGTTCCGGGATTACCTACGAGCAGTACTTC. Protein: CASSSGITYEQYF.

The CDR3 DNA follows: TGTGCCAGCAGTGAAGGGCCCGACGGTGGTTCACCCCTCCACTTT. Protein sequence: CASSEGPDGGSPLHF. The chain employs TRBV6-1 and TRBJ1-6; D is ambiguous. The germline gives CDR1 MNHNS, CDR2 SASEGT. Trimming removed 1 base from V and 9 bases from J, with 13 bases in between. The CDR3 has 15 residues.

The V gene is TRBV6-5, the J gene TRBJ1-1; tentative D call: TRBD1 (5 bases). There are 13 residues in the CDR3. The V and J ends lost 6 bases and 5 bases respectively, with 13 bases between them. The germline V gene has CDR1 MNHEY and CDR2 SVGAGI. Here the CDR3 DNA reads TGTGCCAGCAGCCTTACAGGAAGGACTGAAGCTTTCTTT. It translates to CASSLTGRTEAFF.

The chain joins TRBV5-4 to TRBJ1-2; 7 nucleotides line up with TRBD1. CDR1 is SGHNT, CDR2 YYREEE, per germline (reference sequence). CDR3 length: 16 residues. V was pared by 0 bases and J by 4 bases, with 9 bases of the junction left unmatched. The CDR3 spells CASSLAVDRKPYGYTF. As DNA, the CDR3 is TGTGCCAGCAGCTTGGCTGTGGACAGGAAGCCCTATGGCTACACCTTC.